This TCR beta chain was obtained from a study of blood T cell repertoires in COVID-19 (dated by TCRdb to between 2020 and 2021). About the investigation overall: Samples covering the acute and convalescent phases of COVID-19 were provided by collaborators in the United States, Italy and Spain. The dataset comprised deeply sampled blood TCRbeta repertoires from subjects exposed to, actively infected with, or recovered from COVID-19. Samples were obtained from the ongoing ImmuneRACE study (first 160 participants) and from about 1,300 subjects provided by 6 global collaborators. The prospective study material was composed of cDNA or gDNA derived from T cells, B-cell-depleted T cells, or PBMCs. HLA class I and class II types, where available, came from metadata supplied by the sample provider rather than from assay-based typing. Nearly every sample came with metadata listing a de-identified subject ID, COVID-19 status, age in years and sex. The repertoires were released in a freely available public database intended as a resource for research on the immune response to SARS-CoV-2. Overall results and qualifications from the work: The quantity of clinical and demographic metadata differed by source and by participant and was supplied without curation.

The CDR3, cysteine through phenylalanine, is 14 amino acids long. Only the CDR3 part of the read is kept: 42 bases, read in frame from the first base. CDR1 and CDR2, per the germline V gene (reference sequence), are SEHNR and FQNEAQ. V is cut by 5 bases and J by 6 bases, and the space between the germline ends is 14 bases. This clone has more than one count but fewer than ten. There is no known antigen for this receptor. No base quality information exists; no much larger clone differs at one position. TCRbeta CDR3 regions were amplified from genomic DNA using the immunoSEQ Assay, a bias-controlled multiplex PCR. On the authors' methods: The number of nucleated cells in each sample was estimated from the amplification of reference gene primers within the assay. Sequence reads were collapsed and filtered to measure the absolute abundance of every unique TCRbeta CDR3 rearrangement. Productive Simpson clonality was computed per sample as the square root of Simpson's diversity index over productive rearrangements. TCRdb mirrors the immuneACCESS table, restricted to in-frame sequences. Some clones are absent from its copies; in checked studies, under half trace to an unresolved V gene, and the reason for the others is unknown. The V and J calls and clone size are taken from that table; D and trimming were inferred from the DNA. In this sample the table shows approximately 190,000 clones, roughly 82% of which occur a single time. The biggest ten clones account for less than 5.5% of the sample.

In the prospective study, participants were about 18 to 100 years old, resided in fewer than 25 geographic areas of the United States, and were enrolled through a virtual design. Cohort assignment in the prospective study relied on participant-reported clinical history from a screening survey and a study questionnaire. In the prospective study, mobile phlebotomists collected whole blood, serum and a nasopharyngeal or oropharyngeal swab from each participant. Over a 2-month period, participants in the prospective study had the option of providing additional blood draws and questionnaires. Prospective study blood samples were shipped either frozen or at room temperature before DNA extraction.

The chain joins TRBV7-9 to TRBJ1-5; TRBD1 is a possible D gene, resting on 6 matching bases. Sequencing was done on a sample of PBMCs or T cells enriched from blood (not recorded which). The clonotype comes from a woman aged 55-69 years with acute COVID-19. The CDR3 is CASSITGSPQPQHF. The base sequence is TGTGCCAGCAGCATTACAGGGTCACCTCAGCCCCAGCATTTT.